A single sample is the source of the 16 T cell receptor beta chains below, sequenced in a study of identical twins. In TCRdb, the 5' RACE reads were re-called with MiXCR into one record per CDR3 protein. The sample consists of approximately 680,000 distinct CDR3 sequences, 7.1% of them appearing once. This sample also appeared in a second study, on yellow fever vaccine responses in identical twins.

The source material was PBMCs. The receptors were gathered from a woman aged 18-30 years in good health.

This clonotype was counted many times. CDR3 loop: CSVEARGLRTEAFF. In nucleotides, the CDR3 is TGCAGCGTTGAGGCCAGGGGGCTTAGGACTGAAGCTTTCTTT. J is TRBJ1-1 and V is TRBV29-1; 8 bases match TRBD1. CDR3 length equals 14 residues. Losses at the gene ends were 3 bases for V and 5 bases for J; bases not matched to a gene: 8. Germline loops: CDR1 SQVTM, CDR2 ANQGSEA.

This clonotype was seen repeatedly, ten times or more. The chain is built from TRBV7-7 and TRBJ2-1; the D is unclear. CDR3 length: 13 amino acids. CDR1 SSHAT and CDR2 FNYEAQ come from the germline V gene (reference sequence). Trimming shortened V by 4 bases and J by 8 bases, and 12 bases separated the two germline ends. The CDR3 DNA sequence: TGTGCCAGCAGCTCGGCGGCCCTCGATGAGCAGTTCTTC. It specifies CASSSAALDEQFF. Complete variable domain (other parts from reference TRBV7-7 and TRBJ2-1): GAGVSQSPRYKVTKRGQDVTLRCDPISSHATLYWYQQALGQGPEFLTYFNYEAQPDKSGLPSDRFSAERPEGSISTLTIQRTEQRDSAMYRCASSSAALDEQFFGPGTRLTVL.

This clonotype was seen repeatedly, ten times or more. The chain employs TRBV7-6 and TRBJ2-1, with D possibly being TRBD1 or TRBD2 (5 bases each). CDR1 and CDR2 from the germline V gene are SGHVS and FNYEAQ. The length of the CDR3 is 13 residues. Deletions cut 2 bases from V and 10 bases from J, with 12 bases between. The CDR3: CASSLSGPGEQFF. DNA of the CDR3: TGTGCCAGCAGCTTATCGGGGCCGGGGGAGCAGTTCTTC.

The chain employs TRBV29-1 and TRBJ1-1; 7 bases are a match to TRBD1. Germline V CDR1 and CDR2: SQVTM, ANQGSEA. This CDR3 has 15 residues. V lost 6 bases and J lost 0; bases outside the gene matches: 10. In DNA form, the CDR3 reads TGCAGCGTGGGTGGGGCGACAGGGTTGAACACTGAAGCTTTCTTT. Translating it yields CSVGGATGLNTEAFF.

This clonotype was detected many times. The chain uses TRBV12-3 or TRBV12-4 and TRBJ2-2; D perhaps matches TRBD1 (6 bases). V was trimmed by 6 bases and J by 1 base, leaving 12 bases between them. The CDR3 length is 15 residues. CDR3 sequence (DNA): TGTGCCAGCAGCCGGACAGCGAGGAACACCGGGGAGCTGTTTTTT. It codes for CASSRTARNTGELFF.

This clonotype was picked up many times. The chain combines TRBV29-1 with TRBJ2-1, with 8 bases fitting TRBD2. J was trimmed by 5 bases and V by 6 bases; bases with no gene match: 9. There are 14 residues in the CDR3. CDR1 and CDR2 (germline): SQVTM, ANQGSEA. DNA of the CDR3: TGCAGCGTCCCCGGGACTAGGATTCACAATGAGCAGTTCTTC. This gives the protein CSVPGTRIHNEQFF.

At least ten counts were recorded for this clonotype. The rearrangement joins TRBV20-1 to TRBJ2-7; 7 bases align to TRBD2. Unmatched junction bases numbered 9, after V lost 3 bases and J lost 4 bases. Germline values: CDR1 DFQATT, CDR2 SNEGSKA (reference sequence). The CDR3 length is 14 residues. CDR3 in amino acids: CSASLAGVTYEQYF. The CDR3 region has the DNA TGCAGTGCTAGTCTGGCGGGGGTTACGTACGAGCAGTACTTC.

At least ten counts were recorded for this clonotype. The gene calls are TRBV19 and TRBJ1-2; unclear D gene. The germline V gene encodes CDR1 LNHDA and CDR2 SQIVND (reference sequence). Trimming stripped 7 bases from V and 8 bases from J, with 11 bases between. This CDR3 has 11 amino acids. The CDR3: CASIGNSGYTF. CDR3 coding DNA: TGTGCCAGTATTGGCAATTCCGGCTACACCTTC.

This chain's CDR3 is CASTQSSGAAYEQYV. Written as DNA, the CDR3 is TGTGCCAGCACCCAAAGCTCGGGGGCGGCCTACGAGCAGTACGTC. The V and J genes are TRBV21-1 and TRBJ2-7; the D call in the table, TRBD1, was not verified against the DNA. TRBV21-1 represents a pseudogene. This CDR3 is built from 15 residues.

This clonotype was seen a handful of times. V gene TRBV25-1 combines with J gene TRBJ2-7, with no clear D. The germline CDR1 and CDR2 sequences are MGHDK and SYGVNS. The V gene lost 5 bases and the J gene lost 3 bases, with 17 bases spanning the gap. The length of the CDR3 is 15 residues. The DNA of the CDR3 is TGTGCCAGCAGTCCCCCAGTGGGCAGATTCTACGAGCAGTACTTC. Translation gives CASSPPVGRFYEQYF.

This CDR3 reads CATSEMGQGLETQYF. The DNA of the CDR3 is TGTGCCACCAGTGAGATGGGACAGGGGTTGGAGACCCAGTACTTC. This chain connects TRBV24-1 to TRBJ2-5, with TRBD1 identical over 10 bases. The CDR3 has 15 residues. In germline, CDR1 is KGHDR, CDR2 SFDVKD. The trim removed 4 bases at V and 5 bases at J, leaving 6 bases unmatched.

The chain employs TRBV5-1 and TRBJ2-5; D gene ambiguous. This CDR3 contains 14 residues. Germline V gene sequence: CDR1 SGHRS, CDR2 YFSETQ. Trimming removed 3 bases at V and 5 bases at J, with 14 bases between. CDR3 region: CASSSTSTWETQYF. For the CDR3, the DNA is TGCGCCAGCAGCTCGACCTCTACGTGGGAGACCCAGTACTTC.

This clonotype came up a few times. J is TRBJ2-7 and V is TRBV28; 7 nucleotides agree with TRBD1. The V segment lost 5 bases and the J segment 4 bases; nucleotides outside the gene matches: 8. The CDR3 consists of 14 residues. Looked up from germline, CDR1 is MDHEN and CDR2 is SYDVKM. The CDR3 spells CASSGQRGPYEQYV. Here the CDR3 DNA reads TGTGCCAGCAGTGGGCAGAGGGGGCCTTACGAGCAGTACGTC.

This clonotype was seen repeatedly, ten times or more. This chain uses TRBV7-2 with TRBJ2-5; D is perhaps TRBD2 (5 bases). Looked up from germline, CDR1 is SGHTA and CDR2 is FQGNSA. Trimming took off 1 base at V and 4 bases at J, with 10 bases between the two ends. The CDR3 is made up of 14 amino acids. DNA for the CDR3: TGTGCCAGCAGCTTAGGAGGGAGTGGAGAGACCCAGTACTTC. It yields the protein CASSLGGSGETQYF.

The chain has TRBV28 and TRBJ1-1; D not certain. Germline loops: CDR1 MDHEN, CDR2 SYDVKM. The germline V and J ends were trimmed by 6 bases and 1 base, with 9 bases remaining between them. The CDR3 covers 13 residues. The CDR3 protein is CASRRRQNTEAFF. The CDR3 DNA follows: TGTGCCAGCAGAAGACGACAGAACACTGAAGCTTTCTTT.

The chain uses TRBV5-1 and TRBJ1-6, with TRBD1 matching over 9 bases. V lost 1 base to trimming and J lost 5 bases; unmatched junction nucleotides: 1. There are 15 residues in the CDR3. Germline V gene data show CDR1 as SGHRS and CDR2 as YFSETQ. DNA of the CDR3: TGCGCCAGCAGCTTGCGGACAGGGGATAATTCACCCCTCCACTTT. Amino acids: CASSLRTGDNSPLHF.